This T cell receptor beta chain was recorded in a study of cytomegalovirus exposure and HLA in healthy donors. Study findings and constraints: A later analysis appeared to link common viral pathogens to several of the most significant clusters. The study listed roughly 160 cytomegalovirus-associated TCR beta chains. In a later analysis, around 18,000 TCR beta sequences were associated with HLA alleles at 0.05 false discovery rate.

This clone was recorded only once. Its antigen remains unidentified. The V end lost 5 bases, the J end lost 2 bases, and 7 bases lay between the germline ends. This CDR3 region has 12 residues. Germline assignment: CDR1 SNHLY and CDR2 FYNNEI. The PCR had 60 Vbeta and 13 Jbeta primers. Original methodology: Per a later analysis, the number of unique TCR beta chains was 75 million to 90 million, of which around 10 million were shared. The data were produced by immunoSEQ multiplex PCR, yet TCRdb's version contains in-frame clones alone and is incomplete. V, J and clone size were drawn from that table, and D and trimming were deduced from the DNA. The data contain approximately 92,000 clones, roughly 73% of them singletons.

The clonotype originates from a man aged 50-60 years in good health and CMV-seropositive. The sequenced material came from PBMCs. The V gene is TRBV2, the J gene TRBJ2-7; no reliable D call. CDR3 in DNA: TGTGCCAGCAGTTATACACCCTACGAGCAGTACTTC. It is translated as CASSYTPYEQYF.